Shown below are 12 T cell receptor beta chains from a single sample sequenced in a study of blood T cell repertoires in COVID-19 (dated by TCRdb to the early 2020s). Library prep was done by the immunoSEQ multiplex PCR assay. The clones in this table, taken by TCRdb from immuneACCESS, are in-frame only. Not every clone is retained; where verified, under half of the shortfall comes from an unresolved V gene, and the cause of the rest is unknown. The sample table records about 180,000 clones; about 88% of these occur just once. The ten largest account for under 3.5% of the sample. Sequenced sample: peripheral blood. The source of these receptors is a woman in her twenties or thirties with active or convalescent COVID-19.

The chain employs TRBV5-5 and TRBJ1-5, with D unclear. The CDR3 sequence is 15 residues long. The V end lost 2 bases, the J end lost 3 bases, and 12 bases lay between the germline ends. Germline CDR1 SGHKS, CDR2 YYEKEE (reference sequence). The CDR3 DNA reads as TGTGCCAGCAGCTTAAGCGCAAACCTCAATCAGCCCCAGCATTTT. This gives the protein CASSLSANLNQPQHF.

The table lists this clone with a count of one. The genes are TRBV20-1 and TRBJ1-2, with a weak D call TRBD1 (5 bases). This CDR3 region has 17 residues. V dropped 3 bases and J dropped 0 bases, with 20 bases sitting between them. From germline, CDR1 is DFQATT and CDR2 SNEGSKA (reference sequence). The CDR3 protein is CSASPPQAEFTNYGYTF. The CDR3 coding sequence is TGCAGTGCTAGTCCCCCACAGGCCGAATTTACTAACTATGGCTACACCTTC.

V and J are TRBV19 and TRBJ1-2; 8 bases map to TRBD1. Trimming took 1 base from V and 7 from J; bases not matched to a gene: 5. The CDR3 length is 14 residues. Germline V gives CDR1 LNHDA, CDR2 SQIVND (reference sequence). In DNA form, the CDR3 reads TGTGCCAGTAGTATAGTGACAGGGGCGTCTGGCTACACCTTC. This encodes CASSIVTGASGYTF.

The V gene is TRBV6-4, the J gene TRBJ2-7; 11 bases agree with TRBD2. V dropped 7 bases and J dropped 5; count of bases not matched to a gene: 7. This CDR3 comprises 14 residues. Germline V gene sequence: CDR1 MRHNA, CDR2 SNTAGT. The CDR3 coding sequence is TGTGCCAGCACCATAGCGGGAGGGCCGGACGAGCAGTACTTC. It is translated as CASTIAGGPDEQYF.

The chain links TRBV27 to TRBJ1-2, with D possibly being TRBD1 (6 bases). Germline V lookup: CDR1 MNHEY, CDR2 SMNVEV (reference sequence). The V gene lost 4 bases and the J gene lost 0 bases, with 12 bases spanning the gap. CDR3 size: 15 residues. CDR3 amino acids: CASSSRDRPNYGYTF. In DNA, the CDR3 is TGTGCCAGCAGTTCCCGAGACAGGCCTAACTATGGCTACACCTTC.

This clone appeared a few times. The rearrangement joins TRBV27 to TRBJ2-1; D perhaps matches TRBD1 (5 bases). CDR1 is MNHEY and CDR2 is SMNVEV in the germline V gene (reference sequence). Trimming took off 6 bases at V and 3 bases at J, with 9 bases between the two ends. CDR3 length equals 13 residues. In DNA, the CDR3 is TGTGCCAGCAGCGACAGTTACTACAATGAGCAGTTCTTC. This translates into CASSDSYYNEQFF.

The J gene is TRBJ1-2, the V gene TRBV6-5, with 9 nucleotides matching TRBD1. There are 15 residues in the CDR3. Trimming cost V 7 bases and J 5 bases; bases outside gene matches: 11. Germline V lookup: CDR1 MNHEY, CDR2 SVGAGI. The DNA for the CDR3 is TGTGCCAGCATGTTCGATCCGACAGGGGGGTATGGCTACACCTTC. This encodes CASMFDPTGGYGYTF.

This clone turned up a few times. The chain combines TRBV9 with TRBJ2-5; possibly TRBD2 for D (5 bases). The V end was cut by 0 bases, the J end by 7 bases, with 13 bases between. Germline V lookup: CDR1 SGDLS, CDR2 YYNGEE. The CDR3 loop spans 14 amino acids. The CDR3 region is CASSVDTAGRTQYF. The CDR3 region has the DNA TGTGCCAGCAGCGTAGATACAGCTGGGAGGACCCAGTACTTC.

The CDR3: CASSLRGDSQYGYTF. CDR3 in DNA: TGTGCCAGCAGCTTAAGGGGGGACAGCCAATATGGCTACACCTTC. The chain is built from TRBV11-2 and TRBJ1-2, with TRBD1 identical over 7 bases. CDR1 and CDR2 (germline): SGHAT, FQNNGV. The trim removed 2 bases at V and 5 bases at J, leaving 8 bases unmatched. The CDR3 has 15 amino acids.

The V and J genes are TRBV29-1 and TRBJ1-5; 9 bases are shared with TRBD1. CDR3 length: 16 amino acids. The V gene's germline CDR1 is SQVTM and CDR2 ANQGSEA. V was pared by 4 bases and J by 3 bases, with 10 bases of the junction left unmatched. This CDR3 is CSVVPPGQGLNQPQHF. The CDR3 bases are TGCAGCGTTGTGCCTCCGGGACAGGGCCTCAATCAGCCCCAGCATTTT.

This clone was seen just once. The chain has TRBV6-4 and TRBJ1-2; D gene ambiguous. Germline V CDR1 and CDR2: MRHNA, SNTAGT. The CDR3 spans 11 residues. Trimming cost V 4 bases and J 5 bases, with 5 bases left between them. CDR3 in amino acids: CASSAGYGYTF. In nucleotides, the CDR3 is TGTGCCAGCAGTGCGGGGTATGGCTACACCTTC.

This sequence joins TRBV18 and TRBJ2-1; 8 bases are shared with TRBD1. V shed 2 bases and J 9 bases; nucleotides not matched to a gene: 12. Germline CDR1 reads KGHSH; CDR2 reads LQKENI. CDR3 length: 16 residues. CDR3 loop: CASSPGIQGDGGEQFF. The CDR3 coding sequence is TGTGCCAGCTCACCAGGGATACAGGGGGATGGCGGTGAGCAGTTCTTC.